The entry that follows covers one TCR beta chain sequence. The sample is drawn from a study of blood T cell repertoires in COVID-19. Study details: The United States, Italy and Spain were the sources of the acute and convalescent COVID-19 samples.

TCRdb's copy holds only in-frame clones and misses some; the assay was immunoSEQ multiplex PCR. The sample carries approximately 100,000 clones, more than 75% recorded once. The germline gives CDR1 MDHEN, CDR2 SYDVKM. V lost 8 bases to trimming and J lost 7 bases, with 18 bases between them. The CDR3 loop spans 14 amino acids. Material for sequencing was peripheral blood. The receptor's source is a woman younger than 45 with acute or convalescent COVID-19. The chain employs TRBV28 and TRBJ1-5; D is possibly TRBD1 (5 bases). CDR3: CASWGHNQAQPQHF. The CDR3 nucleotides are TGTGCCAGCTGGGGCCATAATCAGGCCCAGCCCCAGCATTTT.